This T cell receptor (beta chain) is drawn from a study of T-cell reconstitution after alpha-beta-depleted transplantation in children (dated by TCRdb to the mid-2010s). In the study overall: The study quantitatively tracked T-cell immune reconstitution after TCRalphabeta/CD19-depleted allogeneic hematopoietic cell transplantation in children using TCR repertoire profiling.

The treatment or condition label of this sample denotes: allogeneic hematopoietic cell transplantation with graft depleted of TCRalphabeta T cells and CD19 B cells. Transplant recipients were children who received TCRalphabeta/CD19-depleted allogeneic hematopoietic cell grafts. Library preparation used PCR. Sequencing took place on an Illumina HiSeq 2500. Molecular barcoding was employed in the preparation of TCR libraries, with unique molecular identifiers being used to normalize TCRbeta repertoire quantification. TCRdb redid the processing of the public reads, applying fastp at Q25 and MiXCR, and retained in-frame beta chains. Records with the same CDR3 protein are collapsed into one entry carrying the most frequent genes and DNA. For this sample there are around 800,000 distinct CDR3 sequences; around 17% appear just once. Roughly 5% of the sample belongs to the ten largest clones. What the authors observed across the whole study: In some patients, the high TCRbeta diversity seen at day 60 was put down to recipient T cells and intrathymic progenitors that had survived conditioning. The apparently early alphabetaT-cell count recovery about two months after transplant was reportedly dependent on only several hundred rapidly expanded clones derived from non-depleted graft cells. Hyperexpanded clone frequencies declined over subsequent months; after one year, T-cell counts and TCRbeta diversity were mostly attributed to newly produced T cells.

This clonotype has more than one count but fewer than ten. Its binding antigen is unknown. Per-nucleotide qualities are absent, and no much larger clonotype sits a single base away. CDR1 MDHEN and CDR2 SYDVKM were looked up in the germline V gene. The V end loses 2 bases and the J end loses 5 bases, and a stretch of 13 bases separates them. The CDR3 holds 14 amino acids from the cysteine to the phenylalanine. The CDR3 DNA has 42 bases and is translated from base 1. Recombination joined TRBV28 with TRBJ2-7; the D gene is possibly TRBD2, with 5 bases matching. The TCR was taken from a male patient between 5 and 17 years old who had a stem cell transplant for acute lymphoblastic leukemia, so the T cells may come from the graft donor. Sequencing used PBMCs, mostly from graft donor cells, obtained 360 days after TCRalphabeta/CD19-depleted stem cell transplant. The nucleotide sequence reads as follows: TGTGCCAGCAGTTTAGGTCTAGCTCGGGACGAGCAGTACTTC. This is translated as CASSLGLARDEQYF.